The 27 T cell receptor beta chains below come from one sample, sequenced in a study of T cell repertoires in cytomegalovirus infection. TCRdb reprocessed the reads via MiXCR and lists one record per CDR3 protein. The sample includes about 920,000 distinct CDR3 sequences, roughly 30% of them seen just once. These TCRs' antigens remain unknown. The starting material was cultured CD8+ T cells from PBMCs, obtained from culture after CMV antigen stimulation. These receptors all stem from a human donor in good health (CMV status not recorded). Some clones in this sample may be carry-over from other donors' samples.

This clonotype has a handful of counts. The V and J genes are TRBV7-9 and TRBJ2-2, with TRBD2 matching over 16 bases. Germline-derived CDR1 and CDR2 are SEHNR and FQNEAQ (reference sequence). J was trimmed by 0 bases and V by 5 bases; bases with no gene match: 15. The CDR3 consists of 22 residues. The CDR3 here is CASSTNPLPGTSGGANTGELFF. CDR3 in DNA: TGTGCCAGCAGCACTAACCCCTTACCGGGGACTAGCGGGGGGGCGAACACCGGGGAGCTGTTTTTT.

Worth noting for this clonotype: A much larger clone lies one base from this, so it may be a read error. The V and J genes are TRBV7-9 and TRBJ2-5; 13 bases line up with TRBD2. The CDR3 runs 15 residues. After removal of 6 bases from V and 5 bases from J, the junction contained 6 bases not matched to a gene. Per the germline V gene, CDR1 is SEHNR and CDR2 is FQNEAQ (reference sequence). The CDR3 here is CASSWTSGGHETQYF. The CDR3 nucleotides read TGTGCCAGCAGTTGGACTAGCGGGGGACATGAGACCCAGTACTTC.

CDR3 sequence (DNA): TGTGCCAGCAGATTACACTTGAACACTGAAGCTTTCTTT. Residues: CASRLHLNTEAFF. The genes are TRBV6-8 and TRBJ1-1; D remains ambiguous. Trimming removed 6 bases at V and 0 bases at J, with 8 bases between. The germline CDR1 and CDR2 sequences are MNHGY and SAAAGT. The CDR3 is 13 residues long.

Only one count was recorded for this clonotype. The junction does not match germline at one end; this may be a read error. CDR3 sequence: CAISDSRIPLYGYTF. In DNA, the CDR3 is TGTGCCATCAGTGACAGCAGGATACCTCTATATGGCTACACCTTC. The rearrangement uses TRBV25-1 and TRBJ1-2, with TRBD1 as a possible D gene (5 bases). CDR1 and CDR2 from the germline V gene are MGHDK and SYGVNS. The CDR3 loop spans 15 amino acids.

To note about this clonotype: A read error may be the cause here, since a much bigger clone is one base away. The V and J genes are TRBV20-1 and TRBJ1-1; 8 bases match TRBD1. Trimming took 0 bases from V and 3 from J; bases not matched to a gene: 0. The CDR3 spans 13 residues. Germline CDR1 and CDR2: DFQATT and SNEGSKA (reference sequence). The CDR3 spells CSARETGDTEAFF. The CDR3, as DNA: TGCAGTGCTAGAGAGACAGGGGACACTGAAGCTTTCTTT.

There are a few counts of this clonotype. V is TRBV7-6 and J is TRBJ2-1; 11 bases fit TRBD2. CDR3 length: 13 residues. Trimming removed 8 bases from V and 6 bases from J; junction bases left unmatched: 3. Germline V gene data show CDR1 as SGHVS and CDR2 as FNYEAQ. The CDR3 loop is CASGGLAGNEQFF. For the CDR3, the DNA is TGTGCCAGCGGCGGACTAGCGGGCAATGAGCAGTTCTTC.

The chain combines TRBV6-2 or TRBV6-3 with TRBJ2-3, with no clear D. The germline gives CDR1 MNHEY, CDR2 SVGEGT. CDR3 size: 14 residues. V was clipped by 2 bases and J by 6 bases, with 12 bases between them. CDR3 region: CASSYMPARDTQYF. CDR3 nucleotide sequence: TGTGCCAGCAGTTACATGCCGGCACGCGATACGCAGTATTTT.

This clonotype was observed a handful of times. The rearrangement links TRBV6-5 to TRBJ2-1; TRBD1 aligns across 9 bases. The germline V gene has CDR1 MNHEY and CDR2 SVGAGI. V lost 5 bases and J lost 5; bases outside the gene matches: 7. This CDR3 is built from 15 residues. The CDR3: CASSITGGANNEQFF. The CDR3, as DNA: TGTGCCAGCAGTATCACAGGGGGCGCCAACAATGAGCAGTTCTTC.

A word on this clonotype: This may come from a read error, since a much larger clone is one base off. The chain links TRBV7-6 to TRBJ2-2; 10 nucleotides agree with TRBD2. After removal of 3 bases from V and 10 bases from J, the junction contained 8 bases not matched to a gene. Per the germline V gene, CDR1 is SGHVS and CDR2 is FNYEAQ. CDR3 length: 15 amino acids. CDR3 amino acids: CASSLSGGASEELFF. DNA for the CDR3: TGTGCCAGCAGCTTGAGCGGGGGGGCCTCCGAGGAGCTGTTTTTT. Full variable domain (outside the CDR3, taken from reference TRBV7-6 and TRBJ2-2): GAGVSQSPRYKVTKRGQDVALRCDPISGHVSLYWYRQALGQGPEFLTYFNYEAQQDKSGLPNDRFSAERPEGSISTLTIQRTEQRDSAMYRCASSLSGGASEELFFGEGSRLTVL.

The table lists this clonotype with a few counts. The J gene is TRBJ2-2, the V gene TRBV27; D remains ambiguous. The CDR3 is 14 residues long. Germline-derived CDR1 and CDR2 are MNHEY and SMNVEV (reference sequence). V gave up 5 bases and J gave up 1 base, with 8 bases separating them. CDR3 region: CASSLSQNTGELFF. The CDR3 region has the DNA TGTGCCAGCAGTCTCTCTCAGAACACCGGGGAGCTGTTTTTT.

The table lists this clonotype with a few counts. The chain links TRBV11-2 to TRBJ2-5; D not certain. The germline gives CDR1 SGHAT, CDR2 FQNNGV. This CDR3 contains 15 residues. V lost 6 bases to trimming and J lost 2 bases, with 16 bases between them. CDR3 DNA: TGTGCCAGCAGTTTTACCTGGTGGGCTCAAGAGACCCAGTACTTC. Translating gives CASSFTWWAQETQYF.

CDR3 loop: CASSAKQPGIHEQYF. CDR3 DNA: TGTGCCAGCAGTGCCAAGCAACCAGGGATCCACGAGCAGTACTTC. The chain combines TRBV27 with TRBJ2-7, with D perhaps TRBD1 (5 bases). V lost 5 bases to trimming and J lost 5 bases, with 19 bases between them. Germline lookup yields CDR1 MNHEY and CDR2 SMNVEV (reference sequence). The CDR3 is made up of 15 amino acids.

This clonotype has just a few counts. The chain is built from TRBV6-2 or TRBV6-3 and TRBJ2-1; 10 bases align to TRBD2. There are 15 residues in the CDR3. J lost 12 bases, V lost 6 bases, and 14 bases had no gene match. CDR1 and CDR2 from the germline V gene are MNHEY and SVGEGT. The CDR3 sequence is CASSPPSGGARVQFF. The CDR3 nucleotides are TGTGCCAGCAGCCCGCCCAGCGGGGGGGCCCGGGTGCAGTTCTTC.

The chain carries TRBV20-1 and TRBJ1-2; D unclear. CDR3 size: 17 residues. CDR1 is DFQATT, CDR2 SNEGSKA, per germline (reference sequence). The germline V and J ends were trimmed by 2 bases and 4 bases, with 23 bases remaining between them. This CDR3 reads CSARPSAPAELSYGYTF. CDR3 in DNA: TGCAGTGCTAGACCCTCCGCCCCAGCAGAGCTAAGCTATGGCTACACCTTC.

This clonotype was observed a few times. The chain is built from TRBV4-3 and TRBJ2-3, with 11 bases lining up with TRBD2. The V and J ends lost 4 bases and 5 bases, in that order; junction bases with no gene match: 5. There are 15 residues in the CDR3. Looked up from germline, CDR1 is LGHNA and CDR2 is YSLEER. The CDR3 reads CASSPTSGAGDTQYF. The CDR3 coding sequence is TGCGCCAGCAGCCCGACTAGCGGGGCTGGAGATACGCAGTATTTT.

This clonotype was seen more than once but under ten times. This sequence joins TRBV6-1 and TRBJ2-1; D remains unclear. V was pared by 7 bases and J by 6 bases, with 10 bases between. The CDR3 spans 12 residues. Germline values: CDR1 MNHNS, CDR2 SASEGT. The CDR3 DNA is TGTGCCAGCAACAGCTACCTCAATGAGCAGTTCTTC. It translates to CASNSYLNEQFF.

With regard to this clonotype: This likely traces to a read error, being one base from a far larger clone. The V gene is TRBV27, the J gene TRBJ2-2; TRBD2 might be the D (6 bases). CDR3 length equals 13 residues. Germline V CDR1 and CDR2: MNHEY, SMNVEV (reference sequence). Trimming left V 1 base short and J 6 bases short, with 6 bases between. CDR3 in DNA: TGTGCCAGCAGTTTATGGGGGGCCGGGGAGCTGTTTTTT. The encoded protein is CASSLWGAGELFF.

The V call is TRBV27, the J call TRBJ1-2, with D unresolved. V shed 0 bases and J shed 7 bases, with 12 bases lying between them. The CDR3 has 14 residues. Germline V gives CDR1 MNHEY, CDR2 SMNVEV (reference sequence). CDR3 amino acids: CASSLSVGFTGYTF. The CDR3, as DNA: TGTGCCAGCAGTTTATCCGTTGGCTTCACTGGCTACACCTTC.

This clonotype was picked up a small number of times. The V and J genes are TRBV4-3 and TRBJ2-7; 7 bases align to TRBD1. This CDR3 region has 16 residues. The germline CDR1 and CDR2 sequences are LGHNA and YSLEER. Losses at the gene ends were 4 bases for V and 2 bases for J; bases not matched to a gene: 11. Written as DNA, the CDR3 is TGCGCCAGCAGCCCGAGTTGGTGGGACAGCACCTACGAGCAGTACGTC. Its protein is CASSPSWWDSTYEQYV.

The rearrangement uses TRBV4-1 and TRBJ1-1, with 7 bases matching TRBD1. The CDR3 has 13 residues. The V gene's germline CDR1 is MGHRA and CDR2 YSYEKL. The V and J ends lost 0 bases and 8 bases, in that order; junction bases with no gene match: 3. In DNA form, the CDR3 reads TGCGCCAGCAGCCAAGACAGGGGGATCGAAGCTTTCTTT. Translating it yields CASSQDRGIEAFF.

This clonotype occurred a few times. This chain joins TRBV12-3 or TRBV12-4 and TRBJ2-3; tentative D call: TRBD2 (5 bases). The V end lost 7 bases, the J end lost 2 bases, and 16 bases lay between the germline ends. The CDR3 contains 15 residues. CDR3 region: CASTSPGSHTDTQYF. In DNA form, the CDR3 reads TGTGCCAGCACCTCACCGGGGTCCCACACAGATACGCAGTATTTT.

The chain carries TRBV5-4 and TRBJ2-5, with 12 bases that match TRBD1. The ends lost 4 bases at V and 3 bases at J; junction bases unmatched: 4. Germline V gene data show CDR1 as SGHNT and CDR2 as YYREEE (reference sequence). The CDR3 covers 15 residues. As DNA, the CDR3 is TGTGCCAGCAGCAGGGACAGGGGGCGCGAAGAGACCCAGTACTTC. Translation gives CASSRDRGREETQYF.

This clonotype showed up many times. J is TRBJ1-1 and V is TRBV12-3 or TRBV12-4, with D perhaps TRBD1 (5 bases). CDR3 length equals 17 residues. V lost 5 bases, J lost 1 base, and 20 bases lay in between. The CDR3 nucleotides read TGTGCCAGCAGTCCTCACGGGCGGGGGATGGAGAACACTGAAGCTTTCTTT. This translates into CASSPHGRGMENTEAFF.

This clonotype was counted only a few times. The CDR3 region is CASSPRSGNTEAFF. DNA of the CDR3: TGCGCCAGCAGCCCTCGGTCGGGCAACACTGAAGCTTTCTTT. J is TRBJ1-1 and V is TRBV4-1; D is unresolved. This CDR3 contains 14 residues. Germline V lookup: CDR1 MGHRA, CDR2 YSYEKL. The V end was cut by 4 bases, the J end by 2 bases, with 11 bases between.

V is TRBV19 and J is TRBJ2-3; the D gene is possibly TRBD2 (5 bases). The V end was cut by 8 bases, the J end by 2 bases, with 11 bases between. The CDR3 extends over 13 amino acids. Germline values: CDR1 LNHDA, CDR2 SQIVND (reference sequence). CDR3 loop: CASLSGLTDTQYF. As DNA, the CDR3 is TGTGCCAGTCTCAGCGGACTCACAGATACGCAGTATTTT.

The table lists this clonotype with a few counts. V gene TRBV12-3 or TRBV12-4 combines with J gene TRBJ1-1; D unclear. This CDR3 comprises 15 residues. Trimming removed 2 bases at V and 0 bases at J, with 10 bases between. CDR3 in amino acids: CASSLPPSLNTEAFF. The CDR3 DNA reads TGTGCCAGCAGTTTACCCCCGTCCCTGAACACTGAAGCTTTCTTT.

About this clonotype: A read error is possible here, since a much larger clone lies one base away. The rearrangement uses TRBV12-3 or TRBV12-4 and TRBJ2-5, with D perhaps TRBD2 (6 bases). The CDR3 runs to 12 residues. As DNA, the CDR3 is TGTGTCAGCAGTCTAGCGACAGAGACCCAGTACTTC. It yields the protein CVSSLATETQYF.